The source of this T cell receptor (beta chain) is a study of Ad26.COV2.S vaccination and SARS-CoV-2 variants. Study-wide background: Doses of Ad26.COV2.S were injected into muscle once or twice, 56 days apart. The study, taken as a whole, reports: Assessments of TCR breadth and depth may have underestimated the total T cell responses. Participants given vaccine showed non-spike TCR breadth similar to that of placebo recipients.

The treatment here: 15 to 20 received Ad26.COV2.S at low or high dose, single or two shots; about 5 received placebo; per-sample allocation not given. Each sample was drawn 63 days after the first injection (of vaccine or placebo). This table comes from immunoSEQ multiplex PCR, and its TCRdb copy is limited to in-frame clones, with some not included. The repertoire holds about 480,000 clones, with roughly 85% as singletons. As for this clone: The antigen is unknown.

The sequence was obtained from a person aged 18 to 59 who received the Ad26.COV2.S COVID-19 vaccine or a placebo. The sequences come from peripheral blood, collected in a trial of Ad26.COV2.S vaccine versus placebo.

The CDR3 sequence: CASSATGTSNVLTF. CDR3 DNA sequence: TGTGCCAGCAGCGCGACAGGGACCTCCAACGTCCTGACTTTC. V usage is TRBV9 and J usage is TRBJ2-6, with 7 nucleotides matching TRBD1. The CDR3 sequence is 14 residues long. CDR1 and CDR2 from the germline V gene are SGDLS and YYNGEE. Trimming removed 3 bases from V and 8 bases from J; junction bases left unmatched: 5. Drawing the rest from reference TRBV9 and TRBJ2-6, the complete variable domain is DSGVTQTPKHLITATGQRVTLRCSPRSGDLSVYWYQQSLDQGLQFLIQYYNGEERAKGNILERFSAQQFPDLHSELNLSSLELGDSALYFCASSATGTSNVLTFGAGSRLTVL.